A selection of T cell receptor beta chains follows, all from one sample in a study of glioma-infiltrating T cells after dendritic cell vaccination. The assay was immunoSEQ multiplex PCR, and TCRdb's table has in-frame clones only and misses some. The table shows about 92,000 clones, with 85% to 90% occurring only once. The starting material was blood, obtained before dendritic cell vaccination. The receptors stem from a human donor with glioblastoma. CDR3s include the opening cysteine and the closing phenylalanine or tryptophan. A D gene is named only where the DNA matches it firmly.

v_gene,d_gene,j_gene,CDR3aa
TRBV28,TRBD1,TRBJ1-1,CASSLEGAATEAFF
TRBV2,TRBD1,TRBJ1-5,CASSERQGAYQPQHF
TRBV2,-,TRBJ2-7,CASSESRGALF
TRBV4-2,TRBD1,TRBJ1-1,CASSTVQGTNTEAFF
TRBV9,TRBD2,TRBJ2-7,CASTPGGLAGIYEQYF
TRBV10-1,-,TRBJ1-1,CASSAGGDEAFF
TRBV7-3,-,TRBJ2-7,CASSSYLGVEQYF
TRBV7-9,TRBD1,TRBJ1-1,CASSSRDRAPEAFF
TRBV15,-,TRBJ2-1,CATSLDGATGLDEQFF
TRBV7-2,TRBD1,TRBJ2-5,CASSLGLRDRGETQYF
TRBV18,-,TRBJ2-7,CASSPESHEQYF
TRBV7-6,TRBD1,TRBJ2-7,CASSPGQGLYEQYF
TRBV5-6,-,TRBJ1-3,CASSWTAISGNTIYF
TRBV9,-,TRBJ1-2,CASSPITGSNYGYTF
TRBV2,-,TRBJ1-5,CASSVTENQPQHF
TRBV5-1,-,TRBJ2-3,CASSFGQATDTQYF
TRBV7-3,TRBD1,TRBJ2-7,CASSLNPGQGAGEQYF
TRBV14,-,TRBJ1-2,CASSRSLAKGSSNYGYTF
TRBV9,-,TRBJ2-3,CASSFPQAPRDLAFAPTDTQYF